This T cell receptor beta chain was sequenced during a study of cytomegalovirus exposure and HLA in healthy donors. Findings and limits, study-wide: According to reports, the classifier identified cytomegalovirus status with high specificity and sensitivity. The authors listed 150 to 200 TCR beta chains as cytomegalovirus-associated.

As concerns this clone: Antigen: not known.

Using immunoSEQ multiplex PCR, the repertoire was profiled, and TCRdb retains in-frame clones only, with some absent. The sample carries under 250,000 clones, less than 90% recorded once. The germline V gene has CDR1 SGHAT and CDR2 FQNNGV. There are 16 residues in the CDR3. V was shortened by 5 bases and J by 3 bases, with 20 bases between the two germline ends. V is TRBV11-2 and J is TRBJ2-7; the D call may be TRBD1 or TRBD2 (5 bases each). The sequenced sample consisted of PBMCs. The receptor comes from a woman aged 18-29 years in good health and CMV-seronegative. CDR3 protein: CASSPGPAALGYEQYF. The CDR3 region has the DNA TGTGCCAGCAGCCCGGGACCAGCGGCCTTAGGCTACGAGCAGTACTTC.